This T cell receptor (beta chain) derives from a study of cytotoxic CD8 clonotypes in ibrutinib-treated CLL. V shed 5 bases and J shed 2 bases, with 9 bases lying between them. Looked up from germline, CDR1 is MNHEY and CDR2 is SVGAGI. The CDR3 spans 13 residues. Of note for this clone: This sample includes further DNA sequences coding for the same CDR3.

Some clones are missing from TCRdb's copy, which holds only in-frame ones; the method was immunoSEQ multiplex PCR. Seen here are more than 50,000 clones, approximately 57% observed once, and the top ten hold approximately 14%. This specimen was PBMCs, taken after 12 months of ibrutinib treatment. This sequence originates from a human donor with chronic lymphocytic leukemia. The chain links TRBV6-5 to TRBJ1-2; perhaps TRBD1 as D (6 bases). CDR3 residues: CASSPTGNYGYTF. The CDR3 DNA is TGTGCCAGCAGTCCTACAGGGAACTATGGCTACACCTTC.